Listed here are 27 T cell receptor beta chains from one sample, sequenced in a study of Graves' ophthalmopathy and Graves' hyperthyroidism. Amplified material comprised TCR beta CDR3 regions derived from RNA transcripts. RT-PCR was first run with HTBI primers, then multiplex PCR in a second round. TCRdb itself ran the multiplex PCR reads through MiXCR, one entry per CDR3 protein. The sample has 300,000 to 500,000 distinct CDR3 sequences; approximately 15% are singletons. The sample taken for sequencing was peripheral blood. The receptor set was obtained from a woman aged 18-29 years with stable Graves' hyperthyroidism.

This clonotype was detected ten times or more. V usage is TRBV24-1 and J usage is TRBJ2-7; D remains ambiguous. The CDR3 is 14 residues long. Germline CDR1 is KGHDR and CDR2 is SFDVKD. V was trimmed by 8 bases and J by 5 bases, leaving 18 bases between them. The chain's CDR3 is CATKSKPRRDEQYF. As DNA, the CDR3 is TGTGCCACCAAAAGCAAGCCACGACGGGACGAGCAGTACTTC.

The chain recombines TRBV18 with TRBJ2-5; the match to TRBD1 covers 9 bases. The CDR3 contains 16 residues. Unmatched junction bases numbered 7, after V lost 0 bases and J lost 5 bases. CDR1 and CDR2 from the germline V gene are KGHSH and LQKENI. The CDR3 protein is CASSPPTGGSWETQYF. CDR3 nucleotides: TGTGCCAGCTCACCACCGACAGGGGGGTCCTGGGAGACCCAGTACTTC.

The J gene is TRBJ2-2, the V gene TRBV6-2 or TRBV6-3; a possible D gene is TRBD1 (6 bases). The germline V gene has CDR1 MNHEY and CDR2 SVGEGT. V was clipped by 4 bases and J by 8 bases, with 20 bases between them. The CDR3 extends over 16 amino acids. The CDR3, as DNA: TGTGCCAGCAGTTTTCTCGGGCCCGCCGGGACAGGGGAGCTGTTTTTT. Its protein product is CASSFLGPAGTGELFF.

This chain uses TRBV12-5 with TRBJ2-7; 8 bases align to TRBD1. CDR1 and CDR2 (germline): LGHNT, FRNRAP. The CDR3 length is 14 residues. Trimming cost V 7 bases and J 2 bases; bases outside gene matches: 7. CDR3 residues: CASAWTGSTYEQYF. CDR3 in DNA: TGTGCTAGTGCCTGGACAGGGAGCACCTACGAGCAGTACTTC.

On this clonotype: It may be a read error: a sequence one base away is much more abundant. The genes are TRBV20-1 and TRBJ2-2; 7 bases fit TRBD1. From germline, CDR1 is DFQATT and CDR2 SNEGSKA (reference sequence). This CDR3 is built from 20 residues. For the CDR3, the DNA is TGCAGTGCTGCACCTCCCCCGGGACAGTCTCCCGTAAGGAACACCGGGGAGCTGTGTTTT. As protein: CSAAPPPGQSPVRNTGELCF.

This clonotype was recorded many times. This sequence joins TRBV29-1 and TRBJ2-5; weak D call: TRBD1 (5 bases). V shed 4 bases and J shed 4 bases, with 10 bases lying between them. CDR1 is SQVTM, CDR2 ANQGSEA, per germline. The CDR3 has 12 residues. The CDR3 loop is CSVVGAGETQYF. CDR3 bases: TGCAGCGTTGTAGGGGCCGGAGAGACCCAGTACTTC.

The table lists this clonotype with many counts. The chain couples TRBV10-3 to TRBJ1-2; unclear D gene. V was cut by 10 bases and J by 0 bases, with 18 bases left in between. This CDR3 is built from 15 residues. The germline CDR1 and CDR2 sequences are ENHRY and SYGVKD. DNA for the CDR3: TGTGCCACCTTCTCGACAAGCCGCACTAACTATGGCTACACCTTC. This translates into CATFSTSRTNYGYTF.

In this sample, this clonotype turned up many times. The rearrangement uses TRBV29-1 and TRBJ2-7; the D is unclear. The germline V and J ends were trimmed by 1 base and 3 bases, with 7 bases remaining between them. Germline CDR1 is SQVTM and CDR2 is ANQGSEA. The CDR3 has 12 amino acids. CDR3 nucleotide sequence: TGCAGCGTTGAAGGGGATCACTACGAGCAGTACTTC. Encoded protein: CSVEGDHYEQYF.

The sample holds a few counts of this clonotype. The genes are TRBV11-2 and TRBJ2-5; 11 bases line up with TRBD2. V dropped 0 bases and J dropped 4; count of bases not matched to a gene: 7. Germline CDR1 and CDR2: SGHAT and FQNNGV. There are 17 residues in the CDR3. CDR3 DNA sequence: TGTGCCAGCAGCTTAGAAATAGCGGGGGGGCCTGGAGAGACCCAGTACTTC. Translation gives CASSLEIAGGPGETQYF.

In this sample, this clonotype turned up many times. V and J are TRBV10-3 and TRBJ1-2; 10 bases align to TRBD1. Looked up from germline, CDR1 is ENHRY and CDR2 is SYGVKD. The CDR3 sequence is 12 residues long. The V segment lost 6 bases and the J segment 7 bases; nucleotides outside the gene matches: 2. The CDR3 DNA follows: TGTGCCATCAGGGGGACAGGGGCTGGCTACACCTTC. Protein sequence: CAIRGTGAGYTF.

This clonotype showed up many times. The CDR3 spells CASSYFGTGGPLSNQPQHF. The CDR3 DNA is TGTGCCAGCAGTTACTTCGGGACAGGGGGCCCTCTTAGCAATCAGCCCCAGCATTTT. The chain couples TRBV6-2 or TRBV6-3 to TRBJ1-5; 12 bases align to TRBD1. Germline lookup yields CDR1 MNHEY and CDR2 SVGEGT. Losses at the gene ends were 1 base for V and 0 bases for J; bases not matched to a gene: 7. There are 19 residues in the CDR3.

This clonotype was counted at least ten times. The gene calls are TRBV3-1 and TRBJ1-2; D perhaps matches TRBD1 (5 bases). The CDR3 covers 14 residues. V was shortened by 0 bases and J by 7 bases, with 12 bases between the two germline ends. Germline V lookup: CDR1 LGHDT, CDR2 YNNKEL (reference sequence). Here the CDR3 reads CASSQDLGGGGYTF. The CDR3 DNA is TGTGCCAGCAGCCAAGATTTGGGGGGTGGTGGCTACACCTTC. The whole variable domain, remainder taken from reference TRBV3-1 and TRBJ1-2, is DTAVSQTPKYLVTQMGNDKSIKCEQNLGHDTMYWYKQDSKKFLKIMFSYNNKELIINETVPNRFSPKSPDKAHLNLHINSLELGDSAVYFCASSQDLGGGGYTFGSGTRLTVV.

The sample holds many counts of this clonotype. The chain recombines TRBV7-2 with TRBJ1-1, with D perhaps matching TRBD1 (6 bases). Looked up from germline, CDR1 is SGHTA and CDR2 is FQGNSA. V was trimmed by 0 bases and J by 1 base, leaving 18 bases between them. The CDR3 contains 18 residues. As DNA, the CDR3 is TGTGCCAGCAGCTTAGCGCATTCCAGGGGACGAGCGAACACTGAAGCTTTCTTT. Translated, it gives CASSLAHSRGRANTEAFF.

The CDR3 nucleotides are TGTGCCAGCAGCCGACCGGGACTAGCTATCGGGGAGCTGTTTTTT. Translation gives CASSRPGLAIGELFF. The J gene is TRBJ2-2, the V gene TRBV27, with 9 bases fitting TRBD2. Germline V CDR1 and CDR2: MNHEY, SMNVEV (reference sequence). CDR3 length equals 15 residues. V dropped 6 bases and J dropped 7; count of bases not matched to a gene: 9.

As concerns this clonotype: A much more abundant neighbour one base away suggests this may be a read error. The rearrangement links TRBV4-1 to TRBJ1-2, with 10 bases that match TRBD1. Germline V gene data show CDR1 as MGHRA and CDR2 as YSYEKL. CDR3 length equals 15 residues. DNA for the CDR3: TGCGCCATCAGCCAAGGGGGGACAGGGGCGAATGGCTACACCTTC. This encodes CAISQGGTGANGYTF.

This clonotype occurred many times. The rearrangement uses TRBV12-3 or TRBV12-4 and TRBJ1-2; a weak D match, TRBD1 (5 bases). V lost 6 bases to trimming and J lost 3 bases, with 14 bases between them. The CDR3 is 14 amino acids. CDR3 protein: CASSRSRADYGYTF. Here the CDR3 DNA reads TGTGCCAGCAGCCGGAGCAGGGCAGACTATGGCTACACCTTC.

This clonotype was detected many times. The V and J genes are TRBV19 and TRBJ2-7; D perhaps matches TRBD2 (5 bases). This CDR3 has 17 residues. V was trimmed by 6 bases and J by 7 bases, leaving 28 bases between them. Germline CDR1 LNHDA, CDR2 SQIVND (reference sequence). The CDR3 region has the DNA TGTGCCAGTAGCCGGGGAGACCGTCCTGCGGGTTCTGAAGAGCAGTACTTC. Its translation is CASSRGDRPAGSEEQYF.

This chain joins TRBV5-4 and TRBJ2-2; 10 bases fit TRBD1. V shed 3 bases and J 4 bases; nucleotides not matched to a gene: 3. CDR3 size: 15 residues. Germline CDR1 and CDR2: SGHNT and YYREEE (reference sequence). The CDR3 reads CASSWDRGGTGELFF. CDR3 coding DNA: TGTGCCAGCAGCTGGGACAGGGGTGGCACCGGGGAGCTGTTTTTT.

V gene TRBV6-1 combines with J gene TRBJ1-2; no firm D call. V was clipped by 6 bases and J by 4 bases, with 18 bases between them. Germline CDR1 MNHNS, CDR2 SASEGT. The CDR3 is made up of 15 amino acids. The CDR3 protein is CASSKGQATFYGYTF. The CDR3 nucleotides read TGTGCCAGCAGCAAAGGGCAGGCGACCTTCTATGGCTACACCTTC.

This clonotype was detected many times. V gene TRBV6-2 or TRBV6-3 combines with J gene TRBJ1-1; tentatively, D is TRBD1 (6 bases). The V end was cut by 2 bases, the J end by 0 bases, with 7 bases between. Germline V CDR1 and CDR2: MNHEY, SVGEGT. The CDR3 is 14 residues long. For the CDR3, the DNA is TGTGCCAGCAGTTACGGGGACATGAACACTGAAGCTTTCTTT. Translated: CASSYGDMNTEAFF.

This clonotype was observed many times. The rearrangement links TRBV6-1 to TRBJ2-5, with 14 bases identical to TRBD2. Germline V gene sequence: CDR1 MNHNS, CDR2 SASEGT. This CDR3 is 16 amino acids long. J gave up 4 bases and V 5 bases, and 6 bases lay outside the gene matches. The CDR3 protein is CASSTSGLAGGETQYF. The CDR3 region has the DNA TGTGCCAGCAGTACCTCTGGACTAGCGGGGGGAGAGACCCAGTACTTC.

This clonotype was detected ten times or more. The V call is TRBV20-1, the J call TRBJ1-5, with D tentatively TRBD1 (6 bases). CDR3 length: 13 amino acids. V was pared by 3 bases and J by 6 bases, with 12 bases between. Germline loops: CDR1 DFQATT, CDR2 SNEGSKA (reference sequence). CDR3 coding DNA: TGCAGTGCTAGCTCAGGGGAGGCTCAGCCCCAGCATTTT. Its translation: CSASSGEAQPQHF.

This clonotype was picked up many times. This rearrangement joins TRBV13 to TRBJ1-5; 7 bases map to TRBD1. The V gene end was trimmed by 0 bases and the J gene end by 7 bases; junction bases not matched to a gene: 9. The V gene's germline CDR1 is PRHDT and CDR2 FYEKMQ (reference sequence). This CDR3 spans 16 amino acids. CDR3 residues: CASSLGPRGQGQPQHF. CDR3 DNA: TGTGCCAGCAGCTTAGGCCCAAGGGGGCAAGGGCAGCCCCAGCATTTT.

This clonotype was seen ten or more times. V gene TRBV2 combines with J gene TRBJ2-2; D unclear. Germline V gene data show CDR1 as SNHLY and CDR2 as FYNNEI. Trimming shortened V by 2 bases and J by 13 bases, and 11 bases separated the two germline ends. The CDR3 runs to 12 residues. For the CDR3, the DNA is TGTGCCAGCAGTGAAAGTCGCCTAGGGCTGTTTTTT. Its protein product is CASSESRLGLFF.

The sample holds many counts of this clonotype. The J gene is TRBJ1-1, the V gene TRBV12-3 or TRBV12-4, with a possible D match to TRBD1 (5 bases). This CDR3 spans 16 amino acids. Trimming removed 4 bases from V and 0 bases from J, with 15 bases in between. The DNA of the CDR3 is TGTGCCAGCAGTTCCCCGGACACGACATTGAACACTGAAGCTTTCTTT. Its protein is CASSSPDTTLNTEAFF.

There are a few counts of this clonotype. The rearrangement links TRBV6-5 to TRBJ2-2; TRBD1 aligns across 7 bases. The J segment lost 3 bases and the V segment lost 4 bases, leaving 2 bases of the junction unmatched. Per germline, CDR1 MNHEY and CDR2 SVGAGI. The CDR3 totals 14 residues. As DNA, the CDR3 is TGTGCCAGCAGTTTCACAGGGGACACCGGGGAGCTGTTTTTT. Protein sequence: CASSFTGDTGELFF.

This clonotype was counted at least ten times. The gene calls are TRBV20-1 and TRBJ1-1, with D possibly matching TRBD1 (6 bases). The V gene lost 6 bases and the J gene lost 1 base, with 9 bases spanning the gap. CDR3 length: 12 residues. The V gene's germline CDR1 is DFQATT and CDR2 SNEGSKA (reference sequence). The CDR3: CSAVDRNTEAFF. DNA of the CDR3: TGCAGTGCCGTGGACAGGAACACTGAAGCTTTCTTT.